These 23 T cell receptor beta chains were sequenced from one sample in a study of regulatory T cells in long-lasting Graves disease. Arm-PCR of CDR3 regions with iRepertoire HTBI primers generated TCR beta libraries. TCRdb itself ran the multiplex PCR reads through MiXCR, one entry per CDR3 protein. In the table there are around 460,000 distinct CDR3 sequences, around a fifth of which are singletons. The time point here: persistent/refractory GD, antithyroid drugs over 5 years with positive TRAb. Isolated PBMC RNA provided the starting material for the TCR library. The material was peripheral blood mononuclear cells (PBMCs), obtained when the disease was refractory, from a patient treated with antithyroid drugs. The receptor source for this set is a female donor with Graves disease.

In this sample, this clonotype turned up a few times. The V call is TRBV7-2, the J call TRBJ2-5; tentatively, D is TRBD1 (6 bases). The CDR3 extends over 15 amino acids. The V gene's germline CDR1 is SGHTA and CDR2 FQGNSA. V lost 2 bases, J lost 3 bases, and 13 bases lay in between. The CDR3 loop is CASSLLISGEETQYF. CDR3 nucleotides: TGTGCCAGCAGCTTACTGATCTCAGGGGAAGAGACCCAGTACTTC.

The chain combines TRBV30 with TRBJ1-1; D gene unclear. Trimming took off 1 base at V and 2 bases at J, with 8 bases between the two ends. The germline gives CDR1 GTSNPN, CDR2 SVGIG (reference sequence). The CDR3 is made up of 13 amino acids. This CDR3 reads CAWSARANTEAFF. The CDR3, as DNA: TGTGCCTGGAGTGCTAGAGCTAACACTGAAGCTTTCTTT.

A remark on this clonotype: A read error is possible here, since a much larger clone lies one base away. The rearrangement uses TRBV12-3 or TRBV12-4 and TRBJ2-7; the D gene is possibly TRBD1 (6 bases). V lost 4 bases and J lost 5, with 15 bases in between. CDR3 length: 14 amino acids. The CDR3 sequence: CASSSSGRGHEQYF. DNA of the CDR3: TGTGCCAGCAGTTCCTCCGGCAGGGGCCACGAGCAGTACTTC.

The chain carries TRBV20-1 and TRBJ2-7; D not resolved. Germline V lookup: CDR1 DFQATT, CDR2 SNEGSKA (reference sequence). V was cut by 7 bases and J by 2 bases, with 15 bases left in between. The CDR3 totals 13 residues. The DNA for the CDR3 is TGCAGTGTCCCGGACCATCAGACCTACGAGCAGTACTTC. It yields the protein CSVPDHQTYEQYF.

This clonotype was counted at least ten times. The rearrangement uses TRBV28 and TRBJ2-5; TRBD2 is a possible D gene (6 bases). This CDR3 has 18 residues. Germline assignment: CDR1 MDHEN and CDR2 SYDVKM. V was cut by 3 bases and J by 6 bases, with 26 bases left in between. The chain's CDR3 is CASSFGWRDVVVEQTQYF. DNA for the CDR3: TGTGCCAGCAGTTTCGGTTGGAGGGACGTGGTGGTAGAGCAGACCCAGTACTTC.

At least ten counts were recorded for this clonotype. J is TRBJ2-7 and V is TRBV20-1; TRBD1 matches 11 bases. The CDR3 totals 13 residues. The V segment lost 5 bases and the J segment 5 bases; nucleotides outside the gene matches: 5. The germline V gene has CDR1 DFQATT and CDR2 SNEGSKA (reference sequence). The CDR3 sequence is CSAVGTGGNEQYF. In DNA form, the CDR3 reads TGCAGTGCTGTTGGGACAGGGGGGAACGAGCAGTACTTC.

This clonotype was counted many times. This sequence joins TRBV12-3 or TRBV12-4 and TRBJ1-5; D remains unclear. Trimming shortened V by 7 bases and J by 8 bases, and 12 bases separated the two germline ends. The length of the CDR3 is 12 residues. The CDR3 region is CASKVIGKPQHF. CDR3 nucleotide sequence: TGTGCCAGCAAGGTTATTGGCAAGCCCCAGCATTTT.

In this sample, this clonotype turned up a few times. The rearrangement joins TRBV6-1 to TRBJ2-2; the D is unclear. Trimming shortened V by 6 bases and J by 6 bases, and 5 bases separated the two germline ends. Germline CDR1 MNHNS, CDR2 SASEGT. The CDR3 has 11 amino acids. The CDR3 reads CASRPSGELFF. The CDR3 nucleotides are TGTGCCAGCAGACCGTCCGGGGAGCTGTTTTTT.

In its sample, this clonotype was seen a few times. This chain joins TRBV9 and TRBJ2-4; D gene unclear. CDR1 is SGDLS, CDR2 YYNGEE, per germline. The ends were cut back, 2 bases at V and 0 bases at J, with 12 bases in the middle. The CDR3 has 16 residues. The chain's CDR3 is CASSVAPELAKNIQYF. The CDR3 nucleotides are TGTGCCAGCAGCGTGGCACCGGAGCTAGCCAAAAACATTCAGTACTTC. The full variable domain, in which reference TRBV9 and TRBJ2-4 provide the parts outside the CDR3, is DSGVTQTPKHLITATGQRVTLRCSPRSGDLSVYWYQQSLDQGLQFLIQYYNGEERAKGNILERFSAQQFPDLHSELNLSSLELGDSALYFCASSVAPELAKNIQYFGAGTRLSVL.

Ten or more counts support this clonotype. The gene calls are TRBV6-5 and TRBJ2-7; the D gene is possibly TRBD2 (6 bases). The germline CDR1 and CDR2 sequences are MNHEY and SVGAGI. The CDR3 length is 14 residues. V gave up 1 base and J gave up 4 bases, with 11 bases separating them. The CDR3 DNA reads TGTGCCAGCAGTTACTACGGGAGAGGGTACGAGCAGTACTTC. Residues: CASSYYGRGYEQYF.

The CDR3 sequence is CASSSRGVATEAFF. The CDR3 region has the DNA TGTGCCAGCAGCTCAAGGGGGGTGGCCACTGAAGCTTTCTTT. The chain joins TRBV7-3 to TRBJ1-1; D is possibly TRBD1 (6 bases). This CDR3 region has 14 residues. Between the trimmed V and J ends, which lost 4 bases and 4 bases, there was a span of 13 bases. The germline gives CDR1 SGHTA, CDR2 FQGTGA. The entire variable domain, with the rest obtained from reference TRBV7-3 and TRBJ1-1, is as follows: GAGVSQTPSNKVTEKGKYVELRCDPISGHTALYWYRQSLGQGPEFLIYFQGTGAADDSGLPNDRFFAVRPEGSVSTLKIQRTERGDSAVYLCASSSRGVATEAFFGQGTRLTVV.

The chain links TRBV27 to TRBJ2-1, with a tentative D call TRBD2 (6 bases). This CDR3 is built from 16 residues. CDR1 and CDR2 from the germline V gene are MNHEY and SMNVEV (reference sequence). V lost 3 bases and J 4 bases, leaving 16 bases between the germline ends. Here the CDR3 reads CASSFGAGLAYNEQFF. CDR3 DNA sequence: TGTGCCAGCAGTTTCGGGGCGGGCCTAGCGTACAATGAGCAGTTCTTC.

This clonotype has a count of ten or more. The rearrangement links TRBV6-2 or TRBV6-3 to TRBJ2-7; D is unclear. Germline CDR1 reads MNHEY; CDR2 reads SVGEGT. V lost 2 bases to trimming and J lost 3 bases, with 11 bases between them. The CDR3 is 14 residues long. CDR3 amino acids: CASSYKDGLYEQYF. The CDR3 DNA is TGTGCCAGCAGTTACAAGGACGGGCTCTACGAGCAGTACTTC.

This clonotype was detected only a few times. The chain has TRBV19 and TRBJ1-5; TRBD1 aligns across 10 bases. The CDR3 loop spans 17 amino acids. Germline CDR1 LNHDA, CDR2 SQIVND (reference sequence). The J segment lost 7 bases and the V segment lost 8 bases, leaving 17 bases of the junction unmatched. CDR3 DNA sequence: TGTGCCAGTCATCCGGGACAGGGGTTTGCGCGTACGCAGCCCCAGCATTTT. Residues: CASHPGQGFARTQPQHF. The whole variable domain, remainder taken from reference TRBV19 and TRBJ1-5, is DGGITQSPKYLFRKEGQNVTLSCEQNLNHDAMYWYRQDPGQGLRLIYYSQIVNDFQKGDIAEGYSVSREKKESFPLTVTSAQKNPTAFYLCASHPGQGFARTQPQHFGDGTRLSIL.

The V and J genes are TRBV5-1 and TRBJ2-1, with 9 bases identical to TRBD2. The CDR3 is 15 residues long. CDR1 is SGHRS, CDR2 YFSETQ, per germline. J was trimmed by 6 bases and V by 4 bases; bases with no gene match: 8. This CDR3 reads CASSVGLAPSNEQFF. CDR3 nucleotides: TGCGCCAGCAGCGTCGGACTAGCGCCCAGCAATGAGCAGTTCTTC.

The chain combines TRBV27 with TRBJ2-6, with 8 bases lining up with TRBD1. CDR3 length equals 16 residues. Germline V lookup: CDR1 MNHEY, CDR2 SMNVEV (reference sequence). Losses at the gene ends were 6 bases for V and 3 bases for J; bases not matched to a gene: 7. Here the CDR3 DNA reads TGTGCCAGCAGCCAGGGGGCATCGTATGGGGCCAACGTCCTGACTTTC. Protein product: CASSQGASYGANVLTF.

The V and J genes are TRBV6-2 or TRBV6-3 and TRBJ2-7; 8 positions agree with TRBD2. This CDR3 has 13 residues. Germline values: CDR1 MNHEY, CDR2 SVGEGT. J was trimmed by 3 bases and V by 7 bases; bases with no gene match: 5. The CDR3: CASTGGRHYEQYF. CDR3 sequence (DNA): TGTGCCAGCACTGGCGGGAGGCACTACGAGCAGTACTTC.

This clonotype was seen ten or more times. V usage is TRBV20-1 and J usage is TRBJ2-5, with 11 bases matching TRBD2. V lost 3 bases to trimming and J lost 4 bases; unmatched junction nucleotides: 10. This CDR3 comprises 16 residues. Germline V lookup: CDR1 DFQATT, CDR2 SNEGSKA (reference sequence). The CDR3 protein is CSARGLAELLLETQYF. DNA of the CDR3: TGCAGTGCTAGGGGACTAGCGGAGCTACTCCTAGAGACCCAGTACTTC.

This clonotype was seen at least ten times. The V gene is TRBV25-1, the J gene TRBJ2-5; TRBD2 matches 9 bases. CDR1 is MGHDK and CDR2 is SYGVNS in the germline V gene. Trimming removed 10 bases from V and 5 bases from J; junction bases left unmatched: 8. The CDR3 length is 13 residues. CDR3 sequence reads: CATELAGEETQYF. The CDR3 coding sequence is TGTGCCACCGAACTAGCGGGCGAGGAGACCCAGTACTTC.

This clonotype occurred a few times. The chain employs TRBV3-1 and TRBJ2-7; possible D gene TRBD2, 5 bases. V lost 4 bases to trimming and J lost 3 bases, with 13 bases between them. The germline V gene encodes CDR1 LGHDT and CDR2 YNNKEL (reference sequence). The CDR3 runs to 14 residues. The CDR3 spells CASSRRGSGYEQYF. CDR3 DNA: TGTGCCAGCAGCCGCCGGGGTTCAGGCTACGAGCAGTACTTC.

This clonotype was counted only a few times. The chain carries TRBV3-1 and TRBJ2-6; D is uncertain. The ends were cut back, 1 base at V and 0 bases at J, with 7 bases in the middle. This CDR3 has 16 residues. Per germline, CDR1 LGHDT and CDR2 YNNKEL (reference sequence). This CDR3 reads CASSQGRRSGANVLTF. The CDR3 bases are TGTGCCAGCAGCCAAGGGCGGCGCTCTGGGGCCAACGTCCTGACTTTC.

The table lists this clonotype with many counts. V is TRBV27 and J is TRBJ1-6, with 8 nucleotides matching TRBD1. CDR1 is MNHEY, CDR2 SMNVEV, per germline (reference sequence). This CDR3 contains 15 residues. V trimming: 6 bases; J trimming: 7 bases; junction bases outside the gene matches: 8. The CDR3 nucleotides read TGTGCCAGCAGAAGGACAGGGTCTATGAATTCACCCCTCCACTTT. Encoded protein: CASRRTGSMNSPLHF.

V and J are TRBV9 and TRBJ1-1; TRBD1 aligns across 11 bases. The CDR3 spans 16 residues. Trimming cost V 3 bases and J 4 bases; bases outside gene matches: 8. The V gene's germline CDR1 is SGDLS and CDR2 YYNGEE. Here the CDR3 reads CASSASPGTGGTEAFF. The CDR3 DNA reads TGTGCCAGCAGCGCCAGCCCCGGGACAGGGGGCACTGAAGCTTTCTTT.